The rows below give T cell receptor beta chains drawn from one sample of a study of blood T cell repertoires in COVID-19. TCRdb's table, derived via immunoSEQ multiplex PCR, lists solely in-frame clones and lacks some. The profile covers 300,000 or so clones, with 87% appearing a single time and 1% taken by the ten largest. Sequenced: peripheral blood. The receptors were sampled from a man aged 50 to 60 with active or convalescent COVID-19. The CDR3 runs from the conserved cysteine through the conserved F or W. A D gene is named only where the DNA matches it firmly. Some rows mark clone size as missing; the rest say once, few, many or name a class of expanded clone.

V,size,J,D,CDR3,DNA
TRBV10-3,.,TRBJ2-2,.,CAIKGHTNTGELFF,TGTGCCATCAAGGGACACACCAACACCGGGGAGCTGTTTTTT
TRBV18,once,TRBJ2-1,.,CASSPNARSSYNEQFF,TGTGCCAGCTCACCCAACGCTAGGAGCTCCTACAATGAGCAGTTCTTC
TRBV2,.,TRBJ2-7,TRBD1,CASTTDRGRSYEQYF,TGTGCCAGCACTACGGACAGGGGCCGATCCTACGAGCAGTACTTC
TRBV19,.,TRBJ2-5,.,CASSMLDQETQYF,TGTGCCAGTAGTATGTTAGACCAAGAGACCCAGTACTTC
TRBV15,once,TRBJ2-3,.,CATSRAPPKSFTDTQYF,TGTGCCACCAGCAGAGCCCCTCCTAAATCTTTCACAGATACGCAGTATTTT
TRBV15,.,TRBJ1-6,TRBD1,CATSRRTGVSPLHF,TGTGCCACCAGCAGACGGACAGGGGTTTCACCCCTCCACTTT
TRBV5-1,.,TRBJ2-5,TRBD2,CASSRLGLAAETQYF,TGCGCCAGCAGCCGACTGGGACTAGCGGCAGAGACCCAGTACTTC
TRBV6-5,few,TRBJ1-5,TRBD1,CASSPQGTGNQPQHF,TGTGCCAGCAGCCCACAGGGGACGGGCAATCAGCCCCAGCATTTT
TRBV18,.,TRBJ2-7,TRBD1,CASSPDSGQGLYEQYF,TGTGCCAGCTCACCCGACTCCGGACAGGGGTTGTACGAGCAGTACTTC
TRBV18,.,TRBJ1-5,.,CASSEGSDSNQPQHF,TGTGCCAGCTCGGAGGGCTCAGATAGCAATCAGCCCCAGCATTTT
TRBV10-3,.,TRBJ1-2,.,CAISETGPLDGYTF,TGTGCCATCAGTGAAACAGGGCCCTTAGATGGCTACACCTTC
TRBV18,.,TRBJ2-7,.,CASSPTPTQGTPYEQYF,TGTGCCAGCTCACCTACACCGACGCAGGGGACCCCCTACGAGCAGTACTTC
TRBV14,.,TRBJ1-2,.,CASSQEDRSNYGYTF,TGTGCCAGCAGCCAAGAGGACAGATCAAACTATGGCTACACCTTC
TRBV5-1,.,TRBJ2-2,TRBD1,CASSLAGAGGNTGELFF,TGCGCCAGCAGCTTGGCCGGAGCAGGGGGCAACACCGGGGAGCTGTTTTTT
TRBV14,.,TRBJ1-1,TRBD1,CASSVWTGNTEAFF,TGTGCCAGCAGCGTCTGGACAGGCAACACTGAAGCTTTCTTT
TRBV28,.,TRBJ1-1,TRBD1,CASSLSPGDSYMNTEAFF,TGTGCCAGCAGTTTATCGCCAGGGGACAGCTATATGAACACTGAAGCTTTCTTT
TRBV7-9,.,TRBJ1-1,.,CASSLRQDWNTEAFF,TGTGCCAGCAGCTTAAGGCAGGATTGGAACACTGAAGCTTTCTTT
TRBV20-1,.,TRBJ1-2,TRBD1,CSASKQGANLLDYGYTF,TGCAGTGCTAGTAAACAGGGGGCAAATCTGTTGGACTATGGCTACACCTTC
TRBV19,.,TRBJ1-2,TRBD1,CASSMDRVNGNYGYTF,TGTGCCAGTAGTATGGACAGGGTAAACGGGAACTATGGCTACACCTTC
TRBV28,.,TRBJ1-2,.,CATSIGDGYTF,TGTGCCACCAGCATAGGGGATGGCTACACCTTC
TRBV6-5,.,TRBJ2-3,.,CASSSTRNTQYF,TGTGCCAGCAGTTCTACTAGGAATACGCAGTATTTT
TRBV10-3,.,TRBJ2-7,.,CAISELAGSYEQYF,TGTGCCATCAGTGAGTTGGCAGGGTCCTACGAGCAGTACTTC
TRBV7-3,.,TRBJ2-5,TRBD2,CASSLGTRKETQYF,TGTGCCAGCAGCTTGGGGACTAGGAAAGAGACCCAGTACTTC
TRBV7-9,few,TRBJ1-1,.,CASSLGGRTEAFF,TGTGCCAGCAGCTTAGGGGGGAGGACTGAAGCTTTCTTT
TRBV9,.,TRBJ2-5,.,CASSVDQGSSGETQYF,TGTGCCAGCAGCGTAGATCAGGGGTCTAGTGGAGAGACCCAGTACTTC
TRBV5-4,once,TRBJ2-5,TRBD2,CASSLTGTKETQYF,TGTGCCAGCAGCCTAACCGGGACTAAAGAGACCCAGTACTTC
TRBV11-2,few,TRBJ1-6,TRBD1,CASSSRRTGLSPLHF,TGTGCCAGCAGCTCCAGGAGGACAGGGCTTTCACCCCTCCACTTT
TRBV3-1/TRBV3-2,.,TRBJ1-4,.,CASSAAEGEKLFF,TGTGCCAGCAGCGCGGCCGAAGGTGAAAAACTGTTTTTT
TRBV18,.,TRBJ2-5,.,CASSPVQGLETQYF,TGTGCCAGCTCACCAGTGCAGGGACTAGAGACCCAGTACTTC
TRBV20-1,.,TRBJ2-5,.,CSASVGARETQYF,TGCAGTGCTAGTGTGGGGGCCCGGGAGACCCAGTACTTC
TRBV3-1/TRBV3-2,.,TRBJ1-4,.,CASSPRKSNEKLFF,TGTGCCAGCAGCCCCAGGAAGTCTAATGAAAAACTGTTTTTT
TRBV7-2,.,TRBJ2-2,TRBD2,CASSLFGLAGGTNTGELFF,TGTGCCAGCAGCTTATTCGGACTAGCGGGGGGGACTAACACCGGGGAGCTGTTTTTT
TRBV30,.,TRBJ2-1,.,CAWSGSGNNEQFF,TGTGCCTGGAGCGGTTCCGGGAACAATGAGCAGTTCTTC
TRBV7-8,once,TRBJ1-2,TRBD1,CASSLGQGANYGYTF,TGTGCCAGCAGCTTAGGTCAGGGGGCGAACTATGGCTACACCTTC
TRBV7-9,.,TRBJ1-1,.,CASSPHAGGMNTEAFF,TGTGCCAGCAGCCCTCACGCGGGGGGCATGAACACTGAAGCTTTCTTT
TRBV11-3,.,TRBJ2-1,.,CASSGDRGGNEQFF,TGTGCCAGCAGCGGAGACAGGGGAGGGAATGAGCAGTTCTTC
TRBV19,.,TRBJ1-4,.,CASSSRVWDEKLFF,TGTGCCAGTAGTAGCAGGGTGTGGGATGAAAAACTGTTTTTT
TRBV4-1,.,TRBJ2-3,.,CASSPRIADTQYF,TGCGCCAGCAGCCCTAGGATCGCAGATACGCAGTATTTT
TRBV5-1,.,TRBJ1-1,.,CASSLDTGGGTEAFF,TGCGCCAGCAGCTTGGATACGGGTGGTGGGACTGAAGCTTTCTTT
TRBV7-8,.,TRBJ2-1,.,CASSLPTTGNNEQFF,TGTGCCAGCAGTCTTCCTACGACAGGAAACAATGAGCAGTTCTTC
TRBV18,.,TRBJ2-4,.,CASSPRVENIQYF,TGTGCCAGCTCACCCCGGGTTGAAAACATTCAGTACTTC
TRBV2,.,TRBJ2-2,TRBD2,CASSPQAGGNTGELFF,TGTGCCAGCAGTCCTCAAGCGGGAGGAAACACCGGGGAGCTGTTTTTT
TRBV5-1,once,TRBJ1-3,TRBD1,CASSLGAVQGSGNTIYF,TGCGCCAGCAGCTTGGGCGCTGTACAGGGGTCCGGAAACACCATATATTTT
TRBV6-5,once,TRBJ1-1,TRBD1,CAGGQGLGTEAFF,TGTGCCGGGGGACAGGGGCTGGGCACTGAAGCTTTCTTT
TRBV10-3,.,TRBJ2-5,TRBD2,CAARTSGGPGQETQYF,TGTGCCGCTAGGACTAGCGGGGGCCCCGGGCAAGAGACCCAGTACTTC
TRBV7-2,.,TRBJ1-4,TRBD1,CASSLGTGIGEKLFF,TGTGCCAGCAGCTTAGGGACAGGGATTGGTGAAAAACTGTTTTTT
TRBV20-1,.,TRBJ2-7,TRBD2,CSASGGGDYEQYF,TGCAGTGCTAGTGGCGGGGGGGACTACGAGCAGTACTTC
TRBV19,.,TRBJ1-1,TRBD1,CASSMGWQGENTEAFF,TGTGCCAGTAGTATGGGTTGGCAGGGGGAGAACACTGAAGCTTTCTTT
TRBV20-1,.,TRBJ2-5,.,CSASGTQYF,TGCAGTGCTAGCGGGACCCAGTACTTC
TRBV19,.,TRBJ2-7,TRBD1,CASSIQGAHEQYF,TGTGCCAGTAGTATTCAGGGGGCCCACGAGCAGTACTTC
TRBV28,.,TRBJ2-3,.,CASSLPPDTQYF,TGTGCCAGCAGCCTCCCCCCAGATACGCAGTATTTT
TRBV2,.,TRBJ1-2,TRBD1,CASSVNRGSYGYTF,TGTGCCAGCAGCGTGAACAGGGGAAGCTATGGCTACACCTTC